The 7 T cell receptor beta chains given below trace back to one sample, sequenced in a study of PD-1 blockade in mismatch repair-deficient tumors. Method: immunoSEQ multiplex PCR; TCRdb's copy keeps in-frame clones and lacks some. This sample has about 15,000 clones, with more than 70% found just once. The sequences come from PBMCs, collected before pembrolizumab treatment. These receptors were obtained from an adult with mismatch repair-deficient cancer.

The rearrangement uses TRBV5-1 and TRBJ1-1; a possible D gene is TRBD1 (5 bases). V was trimmed by 4 bases and J by 3 bases, leaving 13 bases between them. The germline gives CDR1 SGHRS, CDR2 YFSETQ. The CDR3 consists of 14 residues. CDR3 protein: CASSPRAGDTEAFF. The CDR3, as DNA: TGCGCCAGCAGCCCTCGTGCGGGGGACACTGAAGCTTTCTTT.

The genes are TRBV6-9 and TRBJ2-5, with a tentative D call TRBD1 (5 bases). Germline values: CDR1 MNHGY, CDR2 SVAAGI. The CDR3 sequence is 14 residues long. Trimming left V 3 bases short and J 2 bases short, with 10 bases between. CDR3 nucleotide sequence: TGTGCCAGCAGTTACTACAGGTCACAAGAGACCCAGTACTTC. Translated: CASSYYRSQETQYF.

This sequence joins TRBV14 and TRBJ2-7; D may be TRBD1 (5 bases). Germline V CDR1 and CDR2: SGHDN, FVKESK. CDR3 size: 15 residues. The V end was cut by 1 base, the J end by 2 bases, with 12 bases between. DNA of the CDR3: TGTGCCAGCAGCCAAGGGGGCTCCCTAGCCTACGAGCAGTACTTC. Translation gives CASSQGGSLAYEQYF.

V gene TRBV6-1 combines with J gene TRBJ2-3, with 7 bases lining up with TRBD2. Germline CDR1 MNHNS, CDR2 SASEGT. The V segment lost 5 bases and the J segment 0 bases; nucleotides outside the gene matches: 5. This CDR3 is 15 amino acids long. CDR3 protein: CASSSFSGSTDTQYF. The CDR3 coding sequence is TGTGCCAGCAGTTCGTTTAGCGGGAGCACAGATACGCAGTATTTT.

This CDR3 reads CASSLVRGVGYGYTF. For the CDR3, the DNA is TGTGCCAGCAGTTTAGTTCGAGGGGTAGGCTATGGCTACACCTTC. This sequence joins TRBV27 and TRBJ1-2; D is possibly TRBD1 (5 bases). V lost 2 bases, J lost 4 bases, and 14 bases lay in between. Per germline, CDR1 MNHEY and CDR2 SMNVEV (reference sequence). The CDR3 is 15 amino acids.

The V gene is TRBV6-1, the J gene TRBJ2-1; 7 positions match TRBD1. Trimming cost V 1 base and J 9 bases; bases outside gene matches: 6. CDR1 and CDR2 from the germline V gene are MNHNS and SASEGT. The CDR3 extends over 14 amino acids. The CDR3 sequence: CASSEGTGETEQFF. DNA of the CDR3: TGTGCCAGCAGTGAAGGCACAGGGGAGACTGAGCAGTTCTTC.

The rearrangement links TRBV19 to TRBJ1-2; 9 bases agree with TRBD1. CDR1 is LNHDA and CDR2 is SQIVND in the germline V gene (reference sequence). This CDR3 region has 18 residues. J was trimmed by 0 bases and V by 5 bases; bases with no gene match: 13. The DNA of the CDR3 is TGTGCCAGTAGTCATGGGTGGGACAGGGTGATTTCTAACTATGGCTACACCTTC. Its protein is CASSHGWDRVISNYGYTF.